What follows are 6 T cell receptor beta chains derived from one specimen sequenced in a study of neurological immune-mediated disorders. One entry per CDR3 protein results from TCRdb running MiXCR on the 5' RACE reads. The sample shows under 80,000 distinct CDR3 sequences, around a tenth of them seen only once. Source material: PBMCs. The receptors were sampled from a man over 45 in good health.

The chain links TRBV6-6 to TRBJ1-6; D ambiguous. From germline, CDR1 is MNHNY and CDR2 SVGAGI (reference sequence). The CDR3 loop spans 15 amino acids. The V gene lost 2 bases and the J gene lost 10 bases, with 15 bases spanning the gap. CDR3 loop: CASSYETTSGSPLHF. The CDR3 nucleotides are TGTGCCAGCAGTTACGAGACCACGTCGGGGTCACCCCTCCACTTT.

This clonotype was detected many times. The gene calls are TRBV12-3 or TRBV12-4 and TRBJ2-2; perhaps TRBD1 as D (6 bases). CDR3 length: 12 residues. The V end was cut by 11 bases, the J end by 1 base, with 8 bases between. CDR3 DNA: TGTGCCTCGACAGGGAACACCGGGGAGCTGTTTTTT. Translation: CASTGNTGELFF.

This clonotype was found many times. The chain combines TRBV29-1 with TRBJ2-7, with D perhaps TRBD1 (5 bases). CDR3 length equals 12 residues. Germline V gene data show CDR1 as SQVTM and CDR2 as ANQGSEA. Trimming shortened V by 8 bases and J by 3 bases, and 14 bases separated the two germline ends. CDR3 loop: CSPQGILYEQYF. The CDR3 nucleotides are TGCAGCCCCCAGGGAATACTCTACGAGCAGTACTTC.

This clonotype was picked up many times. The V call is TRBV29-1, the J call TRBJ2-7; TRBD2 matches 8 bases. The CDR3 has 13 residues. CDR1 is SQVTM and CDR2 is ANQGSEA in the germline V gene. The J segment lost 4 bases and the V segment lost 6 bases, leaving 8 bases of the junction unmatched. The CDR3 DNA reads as TGCAGCGTGATGACTAGCGCAGGATACGAGCAGTACTTC. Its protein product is CSVMTSAGYEQYF.

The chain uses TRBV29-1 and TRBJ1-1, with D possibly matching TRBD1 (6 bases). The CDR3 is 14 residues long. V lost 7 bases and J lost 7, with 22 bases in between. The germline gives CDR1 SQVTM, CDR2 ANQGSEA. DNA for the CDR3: TGCAGCGCCAATTACCGGGACACTCGAATTGAAGCTTTCTTT. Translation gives CSANYRDTRIEAFF. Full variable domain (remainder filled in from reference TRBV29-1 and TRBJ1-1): SAVISQKPSRDICQRGTSLTIQCQVDSQVTMMFWYRQQPGQSLTLIATANQGSEATYESGFVIDKFPISRPNLTFSTLTVSNMSPEDSSIYLCSANYRDTRIEAFFGQGTRLTVV.

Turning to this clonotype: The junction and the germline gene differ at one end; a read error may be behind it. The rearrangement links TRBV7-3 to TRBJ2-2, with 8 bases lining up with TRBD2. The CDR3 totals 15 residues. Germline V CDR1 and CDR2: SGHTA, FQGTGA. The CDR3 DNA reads TGTGCCAACAGCCCGCGGGGGGTTGACACCGGGGAGCTGTTTTTT. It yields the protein CANSPRGVDTGELFF.